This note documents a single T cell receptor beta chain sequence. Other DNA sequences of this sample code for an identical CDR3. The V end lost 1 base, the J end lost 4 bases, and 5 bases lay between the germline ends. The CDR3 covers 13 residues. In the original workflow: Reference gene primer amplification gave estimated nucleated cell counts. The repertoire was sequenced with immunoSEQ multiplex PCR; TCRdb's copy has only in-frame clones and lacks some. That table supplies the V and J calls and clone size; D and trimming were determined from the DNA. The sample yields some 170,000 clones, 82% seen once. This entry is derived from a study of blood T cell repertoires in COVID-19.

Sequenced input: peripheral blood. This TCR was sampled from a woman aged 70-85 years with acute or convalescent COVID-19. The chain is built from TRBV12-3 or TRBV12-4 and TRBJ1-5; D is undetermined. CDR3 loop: CASSLGANQPQHF. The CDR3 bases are TGTGCCAGCAGTTTAGGAGCGAATCAGCCCCAGCATTTT.